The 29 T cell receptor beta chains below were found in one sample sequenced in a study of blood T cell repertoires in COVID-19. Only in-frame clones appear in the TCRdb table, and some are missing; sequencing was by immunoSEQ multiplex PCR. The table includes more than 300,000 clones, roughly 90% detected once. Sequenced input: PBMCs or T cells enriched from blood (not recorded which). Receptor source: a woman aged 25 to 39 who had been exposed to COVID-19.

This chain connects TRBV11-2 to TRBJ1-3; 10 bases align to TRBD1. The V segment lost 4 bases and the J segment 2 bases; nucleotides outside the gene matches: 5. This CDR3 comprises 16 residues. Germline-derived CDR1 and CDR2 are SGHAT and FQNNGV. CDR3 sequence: CASSSSDRGAGNTIYF. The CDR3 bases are TGTGCCAGCAGCTCCTCGGACAGGGGGGCTGGAAACACCATATATTTT.

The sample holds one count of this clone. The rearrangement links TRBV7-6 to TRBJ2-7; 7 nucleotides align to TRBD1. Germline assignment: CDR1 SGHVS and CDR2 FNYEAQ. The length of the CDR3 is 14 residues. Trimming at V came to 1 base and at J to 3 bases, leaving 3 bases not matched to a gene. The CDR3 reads CASSLGQGVYEQYF. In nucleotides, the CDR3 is TGTGCCAGCAGCTTAGGACAGGGCGTCTACGAGCAGTACTTC.

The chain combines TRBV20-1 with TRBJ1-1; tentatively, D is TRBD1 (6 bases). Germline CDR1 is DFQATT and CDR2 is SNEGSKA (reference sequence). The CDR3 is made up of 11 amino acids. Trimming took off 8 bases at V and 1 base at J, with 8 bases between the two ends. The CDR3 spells CSRGGNTEAFF. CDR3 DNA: TGCAGTAGAGGGGGGAACACTGAAGCTTTCTTT.

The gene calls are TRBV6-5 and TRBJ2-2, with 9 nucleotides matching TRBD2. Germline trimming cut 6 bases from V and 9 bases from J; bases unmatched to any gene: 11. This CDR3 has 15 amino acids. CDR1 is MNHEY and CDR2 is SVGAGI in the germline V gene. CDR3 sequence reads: CASRGLALTTRELFF. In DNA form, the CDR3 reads TGTGCCAGCAGGGGACTAGCCCTTACCACAAGGGAGCTGTTTTTT.

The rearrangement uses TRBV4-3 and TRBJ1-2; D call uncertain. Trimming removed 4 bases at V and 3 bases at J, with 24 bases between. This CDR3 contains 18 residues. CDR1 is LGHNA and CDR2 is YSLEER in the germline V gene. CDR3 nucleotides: TGCGCCAGCAGCCGATCCCCGTCCGGTGCCCGGAGCGACTATGGCTACACCTTC. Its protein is CASSRSPSGARSDYGYTF.

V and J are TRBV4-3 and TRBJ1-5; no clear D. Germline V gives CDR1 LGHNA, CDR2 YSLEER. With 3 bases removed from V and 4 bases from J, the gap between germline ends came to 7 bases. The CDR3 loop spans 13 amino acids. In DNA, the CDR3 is TGCGCCAGCAGCCAGTACCTAAATCAGCCCCAGCATTTT. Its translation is CASSQYLNQPQHF.

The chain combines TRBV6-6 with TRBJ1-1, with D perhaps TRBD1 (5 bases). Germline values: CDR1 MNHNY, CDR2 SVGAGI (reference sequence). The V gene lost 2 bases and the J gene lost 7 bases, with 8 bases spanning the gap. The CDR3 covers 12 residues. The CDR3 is CASSYQGGEAFF. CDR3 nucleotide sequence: TGTGCCAGCAGTTACCAGGGCGGTGAAGCTTTCTTT.

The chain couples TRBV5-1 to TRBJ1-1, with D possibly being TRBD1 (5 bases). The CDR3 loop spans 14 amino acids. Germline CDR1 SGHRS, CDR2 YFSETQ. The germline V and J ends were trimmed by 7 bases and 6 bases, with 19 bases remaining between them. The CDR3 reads CASGLEGFKAEAFF. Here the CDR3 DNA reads TGCGCCAGCGGGCTGGAGGGGTTCAAGGCTGAAGCTTTCTTT.

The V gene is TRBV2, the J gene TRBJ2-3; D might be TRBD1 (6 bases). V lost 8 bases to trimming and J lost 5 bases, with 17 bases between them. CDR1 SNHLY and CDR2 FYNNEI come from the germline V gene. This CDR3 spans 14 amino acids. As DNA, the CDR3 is TGTGCCAGCCATTTGAACTCCAGGGGAGATACGCAGTATTTT. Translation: CASHLNSRGDTQYF.

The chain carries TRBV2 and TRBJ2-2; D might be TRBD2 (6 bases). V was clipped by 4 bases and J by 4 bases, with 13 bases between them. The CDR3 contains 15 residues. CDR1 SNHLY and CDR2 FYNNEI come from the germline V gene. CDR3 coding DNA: TGTGCCAGCAGTGTGCCGGGGAGGAGCACCGGGGAGCTGTTTTTT. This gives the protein CASSVPGRSTGELFF.

Written as DNA, the CDR3 is TGTGCCAGCAGTTTACTCGGGACAGAGAATTCACCCCTCCACTTT. Its translation: CASSLLGTENSPLHF. The chain uses TRBV27 and TRBJ1-6, with 7 bases fitting TRBD1. V was clipped by 2 bases and J by 7 bases; unmatched bases: 5. This CDR3 contains 15 residues. In germline, CDR1 is MNHEY, CDR2 SMNVEV (reference sequence).

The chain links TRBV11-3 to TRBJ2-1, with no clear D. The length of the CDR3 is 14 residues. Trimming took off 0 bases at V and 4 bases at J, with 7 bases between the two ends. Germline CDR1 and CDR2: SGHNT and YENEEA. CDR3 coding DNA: TGTGCCAGCAGCTTAGATTCGGGTTACAATGAGCAGTTCTTC. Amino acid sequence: CASSLDSGYNEQFF.

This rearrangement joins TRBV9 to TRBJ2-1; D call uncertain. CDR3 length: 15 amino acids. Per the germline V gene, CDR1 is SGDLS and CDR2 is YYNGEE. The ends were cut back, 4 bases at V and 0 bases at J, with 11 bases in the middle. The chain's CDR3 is CASSPHKFSYNEQFF. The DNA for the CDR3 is TGTGCCAGCAGCCCCCACAAGTTCTCCTACAATGAGCAGTTCTTC.

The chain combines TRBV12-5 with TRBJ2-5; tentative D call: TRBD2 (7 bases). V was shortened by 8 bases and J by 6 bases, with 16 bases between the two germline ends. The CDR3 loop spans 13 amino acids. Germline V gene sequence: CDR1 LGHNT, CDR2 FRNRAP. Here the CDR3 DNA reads TGTGCTAGTCGGGGGGCGGCGGGACAGACCCAGTACTTC. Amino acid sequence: CASRGAAGQTQYF.

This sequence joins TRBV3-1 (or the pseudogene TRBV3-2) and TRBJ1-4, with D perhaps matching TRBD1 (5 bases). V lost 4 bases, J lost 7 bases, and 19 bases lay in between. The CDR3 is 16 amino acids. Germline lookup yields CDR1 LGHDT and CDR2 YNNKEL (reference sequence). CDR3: CASSPTGGIGGEKLFF. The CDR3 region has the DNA TGTGCCAGCAGCCCCACAGGAGGGATTGGAGGTGAAAAACTGTTTTTT.

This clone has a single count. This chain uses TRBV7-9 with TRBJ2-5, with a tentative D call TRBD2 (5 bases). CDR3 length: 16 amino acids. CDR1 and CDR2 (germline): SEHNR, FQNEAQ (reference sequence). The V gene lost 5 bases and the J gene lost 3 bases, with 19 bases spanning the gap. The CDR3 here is CASSTREGRQKETQYF. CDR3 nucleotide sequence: TGTGCCAGCAGCACCCGGGAAGGGCGGCAGAAAGAGACCCAGTACTTC.

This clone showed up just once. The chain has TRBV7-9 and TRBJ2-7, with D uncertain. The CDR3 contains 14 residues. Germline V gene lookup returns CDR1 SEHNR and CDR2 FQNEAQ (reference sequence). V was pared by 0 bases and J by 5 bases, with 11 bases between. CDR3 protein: CASSLAGQSHEQYF. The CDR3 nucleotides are TGTGCCAGCAGCTTAGCGGGCCAGTCGCACGAGCAGTACTTC.

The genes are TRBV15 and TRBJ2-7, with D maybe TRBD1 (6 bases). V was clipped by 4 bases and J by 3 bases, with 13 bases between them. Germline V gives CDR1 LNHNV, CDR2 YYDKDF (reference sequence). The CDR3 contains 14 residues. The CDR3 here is CATSTPGDGYEQYF. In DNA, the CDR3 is TGTGCCACCAGCACCCCAGGGGACGGCTACGAGCAGTACTTC.

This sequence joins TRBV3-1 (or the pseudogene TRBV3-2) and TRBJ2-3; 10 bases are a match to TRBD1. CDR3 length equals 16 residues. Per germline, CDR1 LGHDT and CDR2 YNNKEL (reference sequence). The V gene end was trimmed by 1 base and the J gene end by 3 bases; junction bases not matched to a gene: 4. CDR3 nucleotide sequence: TGTGCCAGCAGCCAAGCCGGGACAGGGGTAACAGATACGCAGTATTTT. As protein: CASSQAGTGVTDTQYF.

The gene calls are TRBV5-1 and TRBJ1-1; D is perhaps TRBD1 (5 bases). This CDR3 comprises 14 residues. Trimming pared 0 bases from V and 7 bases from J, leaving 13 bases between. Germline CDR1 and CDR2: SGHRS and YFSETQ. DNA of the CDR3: TGCGCCAGCAGCTTGGCAAGACAGTCTCTTGAAGCTTTCTTT. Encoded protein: CASSLARQSLEAFF.

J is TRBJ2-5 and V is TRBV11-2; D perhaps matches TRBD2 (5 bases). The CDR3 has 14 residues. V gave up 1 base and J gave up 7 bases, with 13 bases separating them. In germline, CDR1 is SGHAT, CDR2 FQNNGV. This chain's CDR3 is CASSLARAIGTQYF. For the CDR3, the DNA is TGTGCCAGCAGCTTAGCGAGGGCTATCGGGACCCAGTACTTC.

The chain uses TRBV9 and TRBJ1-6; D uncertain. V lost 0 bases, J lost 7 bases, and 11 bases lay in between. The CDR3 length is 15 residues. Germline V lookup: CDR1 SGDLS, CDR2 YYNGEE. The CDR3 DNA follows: TGTGCCAGCAGCGTAGTGGGCGCTGGCAATTCACCCCTCCACTTT. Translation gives CASSVVGAGNSPLHF.

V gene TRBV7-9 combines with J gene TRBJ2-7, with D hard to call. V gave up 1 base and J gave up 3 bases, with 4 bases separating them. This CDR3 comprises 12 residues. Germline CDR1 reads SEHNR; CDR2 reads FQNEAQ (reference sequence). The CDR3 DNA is TGTGCCAGCAGCTTAGAGCACTACGAGCAGTACTTC. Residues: CASSLEHYEQYF.

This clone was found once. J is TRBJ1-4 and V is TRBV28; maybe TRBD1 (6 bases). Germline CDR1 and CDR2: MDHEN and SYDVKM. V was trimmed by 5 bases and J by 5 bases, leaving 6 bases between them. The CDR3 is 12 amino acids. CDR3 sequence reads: CASSQGNEKLFF. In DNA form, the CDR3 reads TGTGCCAGCAGTCAGGGGAATGAAAAACTGTTTTTT. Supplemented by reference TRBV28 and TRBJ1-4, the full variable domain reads DVKVTQSSRYLVKRTGEKVFLECVQDMDHENMFWYRQDPGLGLRLIYFSYDVKMKEKGDIPEGYSVSREKKERFSLILESASTNQTSMYLCASSQGNEKLFFGSGTQLSVL.

The CDR3 loop is CASSQDRRGGTWPLHF. The DNA for the CDR3 is TGTGCCAGCAGCCAAGATAGGAGGGGCGGGACCTGGCCCCTCCACTTT. V usage is TRBV3-1 (or the pseudogene TRBV3-2) and J usage is TRBJ1-6, with a possible D match to TRBD1 (5 bases). V was cut by 0 bases and J by 13 bases, with 19 bases left in between. This CDR3 region has 16 residues. The germline CDR1 and CDR2 sequences are LGHDT and YNNKEL (reference sequence).

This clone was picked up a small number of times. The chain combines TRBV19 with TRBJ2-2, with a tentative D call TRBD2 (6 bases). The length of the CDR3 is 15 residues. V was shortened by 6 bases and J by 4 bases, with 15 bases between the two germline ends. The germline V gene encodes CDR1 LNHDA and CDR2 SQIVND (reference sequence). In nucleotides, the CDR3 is TGTGCCAGTAGCGTCTCGGAGGGGCGCACCGGGGAGCTGTTTTTT. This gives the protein CASSVSEGRTGELFF. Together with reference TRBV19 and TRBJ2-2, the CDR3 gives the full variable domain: DGGITQSPKYLFRKEGQNVTLSCEQNLNHDAMYWYRQDPGQGLRLIYYSQIVNDFQKGDIAEGYSVSREKKESFPLTVTSAQKNPTAFYLCASSVSEGRTGELFFGEGSRLTVL.

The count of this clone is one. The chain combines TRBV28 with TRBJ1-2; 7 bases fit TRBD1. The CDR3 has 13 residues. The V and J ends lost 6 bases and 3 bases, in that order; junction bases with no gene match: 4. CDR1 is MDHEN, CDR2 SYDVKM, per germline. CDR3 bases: TGTGCCAGCAGCGTCGACAGGGACTATGGCTACACCTTC. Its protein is CASSVDRDYGYTF.

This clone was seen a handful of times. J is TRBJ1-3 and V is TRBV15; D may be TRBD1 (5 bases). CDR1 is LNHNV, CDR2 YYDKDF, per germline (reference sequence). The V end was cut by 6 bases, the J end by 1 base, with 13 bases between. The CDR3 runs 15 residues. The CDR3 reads CATRGVLGSGNTIYF. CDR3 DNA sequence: TGTGCCACCAGAGGGGTTCTTGGTTCTGGAAACACCATATATTTT.

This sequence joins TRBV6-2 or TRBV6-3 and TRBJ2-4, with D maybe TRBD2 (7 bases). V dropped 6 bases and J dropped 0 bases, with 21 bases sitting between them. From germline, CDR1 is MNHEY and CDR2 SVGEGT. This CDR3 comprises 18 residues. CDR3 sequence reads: CASSPPGGRRKAKNIQYF. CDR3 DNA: TGTGCCAGCAGCCCACCCGGGGGGCGGAGGAAAGCCAAAAACATTCAGTACTTC.